These T cell receptor beta chains were read from a single sample in a study of T cell responses to AZD1222 COVID-19 vaccine. Some clones are missing from TCRdb's copy, which holds only in-frame ones; the method was immunoSEQ multiplex PCR. The data show 120,000 to 150,000 clones, approximately 90% seen once. Material: peripheral blood, obtained 28 days after the second AZD1222 dose. Every receptor here comes from an adult who received the AZD1222 COVID-19 vaccine. Each CDR3 is given with its conserved first and last residue. A D gene is named only where the DNA matches it firmly. Size is stated for part of the rows, as once, few or many counts, or as a class when the clone is expanded.

V gene,clone size,D gene,J gene,CDR3 protein,CDR3 DNA
TRBV6-5,NA,TRBD1,TRBJ1-5,CASKDRVGQPQHF,TGTGCCAGCAAGGACAGGGTGGGGCAGCCCCAGCATTTT
TRBV7-3,NA,NA,TRBJ2-3,CASSLIRSDTQYF,TGTGCCAGCAGCTTAATTCGGTCAGATACGCAGTATTTT
TRBV14,NA,NA,TRBJ1-2,CASSRALMDYGYTF,TGTGCCAGCAGTCGGGCCCTAATGGACTATGGCTACACCTTC
TRBV5-1,few,NA,TRBJ1-5,CASSLTGSNQPQHF,TGCGCCAGCAGCTTGACCGGGAGCAATCAGCCCCAGCATTTT
TRBV7-9,few,NA,TRBJ2-1,CASSLDNEQFF,TGTGCCAGCAGCTTAGACAATGAGCAGTTCTTC
TRBV6-5,once,TRBD2,TRBJ2-3,CASSRLAGGTDTQYF,TGTGCCAGCAGTCGACTAGCGGGGGGCACAGATACGCAGTATTTT
TRBV7-2,medium-sized,NA,TRBJ2-7,CASSSFLNEQYF,TGTGCCAGCAGCTCGTTTTTGAACGAGCAGTACTTC
TRBV7-9,NA,NA,TRBJ2-2,CASSLPPPTWNTGELFF,TGTGCCAGCAGCCTCCCCCCTCCGACTTGGAACACCGGGGAGCTGTTTTTT
TRBV27,NA,NA,TRBJ2-1,CASRRQETYNEQFF,TGTGCCAGCAGGAGACAGGAAACCTACAATGAGCAGTTCTTC
TRBV27,NA,NA,TRBJ1-1,CASSPQGLNTEAFF,TGTGCCAGCAGCCCCCAGGGTTTGAACACTGAAGCTTTCTTT
TRBV2,NA,TRBD2,TRBJ2-1,CASSEVSSGDNEQFF,TGTGCCAGCAGTGAAGTGTCTAGCGGGGATAATGAGCAGTTCTTC
TRBV5-6,few,TRBD2,TRBJ2-1,CASIQTSGGETYNEQFF,TGTGCCAGCATCCAGACTAGCGGGGGGGAAACCTACAATGAGCAGTTCTTC
TRBV27,NA,TRBD1,TRBJ2-7,CASSWTGNHHEQYF,TGTGCCAGCAGCTGGACAGGGAATCACCACGAGCAGTACTTC
TRBV6-5,NA,TRBD1,TRBJ2-1,CASSISGQARNEQFF,TGTGCCAGCAGCATATCGGGACAGGCTCGCAATGAGCAGTTCTTC
TRBV7-2,NA,TRBD2,TRBJ2-1,CASSPGGRAPYNEQFF,TGTGCCAGCAGCCCCGGCGGGAGGGCCCCCTACAATGAGCAGTTCTTC
TRBV12-3/TRBV12-4,NA,NA,TRBJ2-3,CASKWADTQYF,TGTGCCAGCAAGTGGGCAGATACGCAGTATTTT
TRBV27,NA,NA,TRBJ2-7,CASSFRGSTYEQYF,TGTGCCAGCAGTTTCCGGGGGTCCACCTACGAGCAGTACTTC
TRBV4-1,few,TRBD2,TRBJ2-7,CASSQGGAGIGSYEQYF,TGCGCCAGCAGCCAAGGGGGAGCGGGGATCGGCTCCTACGAGCAGTACTTC
TRBV2,NA,NA,TRBJ1-3,CASSTGFGNTIYF,TGTGCCAGCAGTACGGGGTTCGGAAACACCATATATTTT
TRBV19,NA,NA,TRBJ2-1,CASSSFNEQFF,TGTGCCAGTAGTTCATTCAATGAGCAGTTCTTC
TRBV2,NA,NA,TRBJ2-3,CASHRDTPSTDTQYF,TGTGCCAGTCACCGGGACACACCTAGCACAGATACGCAGTATTTT
TRBV7-8,NA,NA,TRBJ1-6,CASSPYLGSYNSPLHF,TGTGCCAGCAGCCCATACTTGGGCTCCTATAATTCACCCCTCCACTTT
TRBV24-1,NA,NA,TRBJ2-1,CATSGRGSSYNEQFF,TGTGCCACCAGTGGTAGGGGGTCATCCTACAATGAGCAGTTCTTC
TRBV29-1,NA,TRBD2,TRBJ2-5,CSVLTSVEETQYF,TGCAGCGTCCTGACTAGCGTAGAAGAGACCCAGTACTTC
TRBV29-1,NA,TRBD2,TRBJ2-1,CSARGGSYNEQFF,TGCAGCGCCCGGGGGGGTTCCTACAATGAGCAGTTCTTC
TRBV14,NA,NA,TRBJ2-5,CASSARRRVEETQYF,TGTGCCAGCAGCGCTAGGAGGAGGGTAGAAGAGACCCAGTACTTC
TRBV7-9,NA,NA,TRBJ1-6,CASSSRRDNSPLHF,TGTGCCAGCAGCTCGAGGAGAGATAATTCACCCCTCCACTTT
TRBV18,NA,TRBD2,TRBJ2-1,CASSRGTSGRPGNEQFF,TGTGCCAGCTCACGCGGGACTAGCGGGAGGCCAGGGAATGAGCAGTTCTTC
TRBV27,NA,NA,TRBJ2-7,CASSSRRSYEQYF,TGCGCCAGCAGTTCACGGCGGTCCTACGAGCAGTACTTC
TRBV7-6,NA,NA,TRBJ1-1,CASSPGGQRNTEAFF,TGTGCCAGCAGCCCCGGAGGACAGAGGAACACTGAAGCTTTCTTT
TRBV5-5,NA,NA,TRBJ2-1,CASSPDRIYNEQFF,TGTGCCAGCAGCCCGGACCGCATCTACAATGAGCAGTTCTTC
TRBV14,NA,NA,TRBJ1-6,CASSQGGWYNSPLHF,TGTGCCAGCAGCCAGGGGGGTTGGTATAATTCACCCCTCCACTTT
TRBV7-9,NA,NA,TRBJ2-3,CASRGITDTQYF,TGTGCCAGCCGCGGGATCACAGATACGCAGTATTTT
TRBV5-1,NA,TRBD1,TRBJ2-7,CASSWTGEAYEQYF,TGCGCCAGCAGCTGGACAGGGGAAGCTTACGAGCAGTACTTC
TRBV12-3/TRBV12-4,NA,NA,TRBJ2-1,CASRAGTPLSQFF,TGTGCCAGCAGGGCCGGGACCCCTCTGTCGCAGTTCTTC
TRBV9,NA,TRBD1,TRBJ2-6,CASSAGTGKQSGANVLTF,TGTGCCAGCAGCGCAGGGACAGGGAAACAATCTGGGGCCAACGTCCTGACTTTC
TRBV7-9,NA,NA,TRBJ1-6,CASSPPFEGTEFNSPLHF,TGTGCCAGCAGCCCCCCCTTCGAGGGGACGGAATTTAATTCACCCCTCCACTTT
TRBV5-1,NA,NA,TRBJ1-5,CASSLDGASNQPQHF,TGCGCCAGCAGCTTGGATGGGGCTAGCAATCAGCCCCAGCATTTT
TRBV7-6,NA,NA,TRBJ2-2,CASSFAGELFF,TGTGCCAGCAGCTTCGCCGGGGAGCTGTTTTTT
TRBV5-1,NA,NA,TRBJ2-2,CASSLRGNTGELFF,TGCGCCAGCAGCTTGCGGGGAAACACCGGGGAGCTGTTTTTT
TRBV29-1,NA,NA,TRBJ2-1,CSVERWGQDNEQFF,TGCAGCGTTGAAAGGTGGGGGCAGGATAATGAGCAGTTCTTC
TRBV24-1,NA,NA,TRBJ2-3,CATSERAGADTQYF,TGTGCCACCAGTGAGAGGGCAGGGGCGGATACGCAGTATTTT
TRBV25-1,NA,TRBD2,TRBJ2-1,CASSAAGTRYNEQFF,TGTGCCAGCAGTGCTGCCGGGACTAGATACAATGAGCAGTTCTTC
TRBV11-2,NA,NA,TRBJ2-3,CASSLTGVTDTQYF,TGTGCCAGCAGCTTAACCGGAGTTACAGATACGCAGTATTTT
TRBV19,NA,NA,TRBJ1-5,CASSIVGPSNQPQHF,TGTGCCAGTAGTATAGTCGGTCCAAGCAATCAGCCCCAGCATTTT